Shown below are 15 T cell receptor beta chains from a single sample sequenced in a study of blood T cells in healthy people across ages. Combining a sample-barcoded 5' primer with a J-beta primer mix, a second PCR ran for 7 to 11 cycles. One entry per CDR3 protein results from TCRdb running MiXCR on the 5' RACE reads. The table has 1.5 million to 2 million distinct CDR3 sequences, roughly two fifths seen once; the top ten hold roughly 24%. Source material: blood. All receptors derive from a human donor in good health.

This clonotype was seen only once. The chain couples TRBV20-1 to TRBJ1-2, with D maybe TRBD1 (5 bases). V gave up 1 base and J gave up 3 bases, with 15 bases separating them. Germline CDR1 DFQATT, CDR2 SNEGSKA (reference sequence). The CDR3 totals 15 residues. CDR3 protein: CSARGGWGGDYGYTF. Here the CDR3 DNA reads TGCAGTGCTAGAGGCGGCTGGGGGGGGGACTATGGCTACACCTTC.

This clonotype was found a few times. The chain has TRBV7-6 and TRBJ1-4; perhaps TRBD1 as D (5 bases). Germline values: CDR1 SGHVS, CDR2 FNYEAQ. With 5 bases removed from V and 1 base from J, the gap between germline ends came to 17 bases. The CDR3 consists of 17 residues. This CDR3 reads CASSASWGRKTNEKLFF. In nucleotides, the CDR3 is TGTGCCAGCAGCGCAAGTTGGGGGAGAAAAACTAATGAAAAACTGTTTTTT.

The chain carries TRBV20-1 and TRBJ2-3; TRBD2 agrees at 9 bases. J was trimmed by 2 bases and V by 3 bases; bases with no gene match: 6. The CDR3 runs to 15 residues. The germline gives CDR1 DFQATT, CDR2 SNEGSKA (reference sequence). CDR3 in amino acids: CSARIAGDDTDTQYF. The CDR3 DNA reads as TGCAGTGCTAGGATAGCGGGGGACGACACAGATACGCAGTATTTT.

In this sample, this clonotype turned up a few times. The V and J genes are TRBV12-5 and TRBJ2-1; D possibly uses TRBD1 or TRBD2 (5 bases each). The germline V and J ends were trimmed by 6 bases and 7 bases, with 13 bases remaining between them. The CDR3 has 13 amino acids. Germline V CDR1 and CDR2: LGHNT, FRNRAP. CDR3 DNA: TGTGCTAGTGGATTACGTGAGGGGAATGAGCAGTTCTTC. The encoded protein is CASGLREGNEQFF.

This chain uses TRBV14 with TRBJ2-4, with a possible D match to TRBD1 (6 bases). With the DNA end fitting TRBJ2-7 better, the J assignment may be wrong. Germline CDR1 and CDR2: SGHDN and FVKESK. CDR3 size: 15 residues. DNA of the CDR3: TGTGCCAGCAGCTTAGAGGACAGCTTTACCTACGAGCAGTACTTC. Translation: CASSLEDSFTYEQYF.

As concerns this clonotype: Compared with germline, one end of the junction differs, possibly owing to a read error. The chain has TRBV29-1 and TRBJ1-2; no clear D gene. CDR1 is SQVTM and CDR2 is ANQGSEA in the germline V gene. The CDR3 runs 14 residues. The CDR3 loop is CSVEYGYSAGGYIF. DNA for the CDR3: TGCAGCGTTGAGTATGGGTACAGCGCGGGAGGCTACATCTTC.

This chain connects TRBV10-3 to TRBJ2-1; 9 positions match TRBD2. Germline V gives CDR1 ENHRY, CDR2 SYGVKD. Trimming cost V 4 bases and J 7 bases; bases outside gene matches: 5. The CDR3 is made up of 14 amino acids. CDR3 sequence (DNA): TGTGCCATCAGTGCAAGCGGGGGGATTAATGAGCAGTTCTTC. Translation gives CAISASGGINEQFF.

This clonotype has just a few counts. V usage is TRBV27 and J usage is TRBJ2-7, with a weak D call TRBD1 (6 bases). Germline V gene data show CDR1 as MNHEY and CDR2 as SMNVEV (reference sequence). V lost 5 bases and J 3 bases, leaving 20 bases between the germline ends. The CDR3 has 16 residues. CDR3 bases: TGTGCCAGCAGTGCTTCTATCGGGACAACCCGCTACGAGCAGTACTTC. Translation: CASSASIGTTRYEQYF.

CDR3 DNA: TGCGCCAGCAGCTCATGGGACAGATTGTCAGATACGCAGTATTTT. It codes for CASSSWDRLSDTQYF. This chain connects TRBV5-1 to TRBJ2-3; 7 bases agree with TRBD1. J gave up 4 bases and V 3 bases, and 8 bases lay outside the gene matches. The CDR3 totals 15 residues. The germline V gene encodes CDR1 SGHRS and CDR2 YFSETQ.

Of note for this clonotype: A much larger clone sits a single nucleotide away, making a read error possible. The CDR3 nucleotides are TGCAGCGCCAGAACTTCGGGGGGCTCTGGGGCCAACGTCCGGACTTTC. Its translation: CSARTSGGSGANVRTF. This rearrangement joins TRBV29-1 to TRBJ2-6, with D possibly matching TRBD2 (7 bases). The CDR3 length is 16 residues. Germline lookup yields CDR1 SQVTM and CDR2 ANQGSEA.

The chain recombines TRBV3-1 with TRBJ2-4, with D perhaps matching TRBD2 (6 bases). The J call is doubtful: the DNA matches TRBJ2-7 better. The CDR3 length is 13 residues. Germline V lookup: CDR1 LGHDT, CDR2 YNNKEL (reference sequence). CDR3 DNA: TGTGCCAGCAGCCAAGATCGCGGGGTCGAGCAGTACTTC. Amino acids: CASSQDRGVEQYF.

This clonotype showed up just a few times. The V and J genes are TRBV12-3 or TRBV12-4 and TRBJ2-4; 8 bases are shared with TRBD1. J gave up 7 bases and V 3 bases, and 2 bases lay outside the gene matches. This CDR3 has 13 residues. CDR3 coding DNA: TGTGCCAGCAGTTTTCGACAGGGGAACATTCAGTACTTC. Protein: CASSFRQGNIQYF.

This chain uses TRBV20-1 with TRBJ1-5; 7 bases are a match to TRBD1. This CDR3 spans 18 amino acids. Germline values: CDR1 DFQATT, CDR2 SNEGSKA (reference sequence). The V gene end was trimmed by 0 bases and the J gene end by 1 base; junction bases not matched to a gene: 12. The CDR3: CSARESGTVNWSNQPQHF. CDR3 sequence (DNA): TGCAGTGCTAGAGAGTCCGGGACAGTTAATTGGAGCAATCAGCCCCAGCATTTT.

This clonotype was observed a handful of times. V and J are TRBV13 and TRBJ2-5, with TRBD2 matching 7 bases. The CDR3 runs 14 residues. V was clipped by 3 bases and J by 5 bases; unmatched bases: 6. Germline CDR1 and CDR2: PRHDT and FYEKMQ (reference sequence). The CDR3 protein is CASSFGGGMETQYF. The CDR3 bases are TGTGCCAGCAGCTTTGGCGGGGGAATGGAGACCCAGTACTTC.

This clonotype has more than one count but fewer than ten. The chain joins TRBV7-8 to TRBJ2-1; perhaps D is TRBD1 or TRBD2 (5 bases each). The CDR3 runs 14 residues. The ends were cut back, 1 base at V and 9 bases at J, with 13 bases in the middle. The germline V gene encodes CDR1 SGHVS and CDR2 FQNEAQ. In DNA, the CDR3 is TGTGCCAGCAGCTTAGGACCCCTGAGGGGTGAGCAGTTCTTC. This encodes CASSLGPLRGEQFF.